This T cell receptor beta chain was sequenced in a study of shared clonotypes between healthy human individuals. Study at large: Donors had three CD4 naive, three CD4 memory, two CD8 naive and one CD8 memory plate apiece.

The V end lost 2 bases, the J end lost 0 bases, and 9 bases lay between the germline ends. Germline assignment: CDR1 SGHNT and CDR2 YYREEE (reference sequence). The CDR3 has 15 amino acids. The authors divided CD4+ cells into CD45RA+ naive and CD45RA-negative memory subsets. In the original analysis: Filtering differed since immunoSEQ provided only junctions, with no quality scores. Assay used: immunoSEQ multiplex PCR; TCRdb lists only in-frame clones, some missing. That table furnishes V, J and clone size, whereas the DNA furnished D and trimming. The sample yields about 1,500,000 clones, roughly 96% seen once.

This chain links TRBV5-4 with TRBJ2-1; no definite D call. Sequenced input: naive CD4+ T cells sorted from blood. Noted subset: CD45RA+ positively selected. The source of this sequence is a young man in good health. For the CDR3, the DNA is TGTGCCAGCAGCTTAAACGCCCTCTCCTACAATGAGCAGTTCTTC. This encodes CASSLNALSYNEQFF. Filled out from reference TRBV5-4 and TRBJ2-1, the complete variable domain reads ETGVTQSPTHLIKTRGQQVTLRCSSQSGHNTVSWYQQALGQGPQFIFQYYREEENGRGNFPPRFSGLQFPNYSSELNVNALELDDSALYLCASSLNALSYNEQFFGPGTRLTVL.